This T cell receptor beta chain was retrieved from a study of blood T cells in healthy people across ages. It was with a sample-barcoded 5' primer and a J-beta primer mix that a second PCR of roughly 7 to 11 cycles was run. TCRdb itself ran the 5' RACE reads through MiXCR, one entry per CDR3 protein. The sample carries roughly 500,000 distinct CDR3 sequences, 27% recorded once. This clonotype was seen more than once but under ten times. Its antigen is as yet unknown. Whole-study findings and limits: Higher diversity and more naive CD4+ cells were features of long-lived donors, compared to aged donors. In the absence of known donor CMV status, changes in expanded clonotypes were possibly confounded.

The authors isolated at least 6.5 million PBMCs per sample. The specimen was blood. This sequence was found in a woman aged 70-85 years in good health.

The CDR3 spells CASSLGTNGGQYF. CDR3 in DNA: TGTGCCAGCAGCTTGGGGACTAATGGTGGCCAGTACTTC. The V gene is TRBV7-9, the J gene TRBJ2-5; 7 nucleotides agree with TRBD2. After removal of 3 bases from V and 10 bases from J, the junction contained 8 bases not matched to a gene. The CDR3 covers 13 residues. The germline CDR1 and CDR2 sequences are SEHNR and FQNEAQ (reference sequence).